Shown below are 9 T cell receptor beta chains from a single sample sequenced in a study of blood T cell repertoires in COVID-19. Measured with immunoSEQ multiplex PCR; TCRdb has only the in-frame clones, and not every one. Of 150,000 to 200,000 clones in the sample, about nine tenths were seen once. The source material was peripheral blood. These receptors were taken from a young man who had recovered from COVID-19.

The DNA of the CDR3 is TGTGCCAGTCAGCTAGCGGGAGAGCAGTTCTTC. Protein sequence: CASQLAGEQFF. The V call is TRBV19, the J call TRBJ2-1; 9 positions agree with TRBD2. V was clipped by 8 bases and J by 10 bases; unmatched bases: 3. The germline CDR1 and CDR2 sequences are LNHDA and SQIVND (reference sequence). The CDR3 runs 11 residues.

The chain links TRBV2 to TRBJ1-4; D ambiguous. The CDR3 runs to 14 residues. V dropped 7 bases and J dropped 0 bases, with 9 bases sitting between them. Germline V lookup: CDR1 SNHLY, CDR2 FYNNEI. The CDR3 sequence: CASMFTATNEKLFF. As DNA, the CDR3 is TGTGCCAGCATGTTTACAGCAACTAATGAAAAACTGTTTTTT. The variable domain in full, with the rest retrieved from reference TRBV2 and TRBJ1-4, is EPEVTQTPSHQVTQMGQEVILRCVPISNHLYFYWYRQILGQKVEFLVSFYNNEISEKSEIFDDQFSVERPDGSNFTLKIRSTKLEDSAMYFCASMFTATNEKLFFGSGTQLSVL.

The V call is TRBV27, the J call TRBJ1-3; the D gene is possibly TRBD1 (6 bases). The CDR3 is made up of 16 amino acids. Trimming left V 8 bases short and J 4 bases short, with 21 bases between. Per germline, CDR1 MNHEY and CDR2 SMNVEV (reference sequence). In DNA form, the CDR3 reads TGTGCCAGCCCACAGGGTTCCAATCTTCCCGGAAACACCATATATTTT. Its translation: CASPQGSNLPGNTIYF.

The V and J genes are TRBV18 and TRBJ1-2; 9 nucleotides match TRBD1. In germline, CDR1 is KGHSH, CDR2 LQKENI. The CDR3 consists of 15 residues. The J segment lost 0 bases and the V segment lost 3 bases, leaving 2 bases of the junction unmatched. The CDR3 reads CASSPGQGTNYGYTF. In nucleotides, the CDR3 is TGTGCCAGCTCACCCGGACAGGGGACTAACTATGGCTACACCTTC.

The gene calls are TRBV19 and TRBJ2-3; D might be TRBD1 (7 bases). CDR3 length: 14 residues. The germline CDR1 and CDR2 sequences are LNHDA and SQIVND (reference sequence). V was cut by 7 bases and J by 6 bases, with 17 bases left in between. In DNA form, the CDR3 reads TGTGCCAGTACCCAAACAGGGGCGGGGGATACGCAGTATTTT. Its translation: CASTQTGAGDTQYF.

V gene TRBV28 combines with J gene TRBJ2-7; possibly TRBD2 for D (5 bases). Germline V gives CDR1 MDHEN, CDR2 SYDVKM. The CDR3 is 12 residues long. V shed 7 bases and J shed 6 bases, with 13 bases lying between them. Written as DNA, the CDR3 is TGTGCCAGCACCCGCCGGGGATCCGAGCAGTACTTC. It encodes CASTRRGSEQYF.

The genes are TRBV28 and TRBJ1-2, with a possible D match to TRBD1 (6 bases). This CDR3 spans 15 amino acids. V dropped 5 bases and J dropped 1 base, with 14 bases sitting between them. CDR1 MDHEN and CDR2 SYDVKM come from the germline V gene. CDR3 nucleotide sequence: TGTGCCAGCAGTAAGCCCGAGGGGGATAACTATGGCTACACCTTC. Translation gives CASSKPEGDNYGYTF.

The chain joins TRBV2 to TRBJ2-5, with a tentative D call TRBD1 (5 bases). V was shortened by 3 bases and J by 2 bases, with 13 bases between the two germline ends. The CDR3 is 15 residues long. Germline CDR1 SNHLY, CDR2 FYNNEI. The DNA of the CDR3 is TGTGCCAGCAGTGATTTAGGGGCAGGGCAAGAGACCCAGTACTTC. This encodes CASSDLGAGQETQYF. The full variable domain, its missing parts supplied by reference TRBV2 and TRBJ2-5, is EPEVTQTPSHQVTQMGQEVILRCVPISNHLYFYWYRQILGQKVEFLVSFYNNEISEKSEIFDDQFSVERPDGSNFTLKIRSTKLEDSAMYFCASSDLGAGQETQYFGPGTRLLVL.

V and J are TRBV6-6 and TRBJ2-7, with 7 bases that match TRBD2. Trimming took 0 bases from V and 2 from J; bases not matched to a gene: 1. Germline CDR1 reads MNHNY; CDR2 reads SVGAGI (reference sequence). The CDR3 totals 14 residues. CDR3 sequence (DNA): TGTGCCAGCAGTTACTCTACTAGCGCCTACGAGCAGTACTTC. It yields the protein CASSYSTSAYEQYF.